Below are 16 T cell receptor beta chains sequenced from a single sample in a study of T cell responses to AZD1222 COVID-19 vaccine. The data were produced by immunoSEQ multiplex PCR, yet TCRdb's version contains in-frame clones alone and is incomplete. The sample contains approximately 71,000 clones, more than 70% of which appear only once. The sample in question was peripheral blood, obtained on day 0 of AZD1222 vaccination. The receptors derive from an adult in good health.

V usage is TRBV6-5 and J usage is TRBJ2-1; possibly TRBD1 or TRBD2 for D (5 bases each). V was shortened by 6 bases and J by 2 bases, with 14 bases between the two germline ends. CDR1 is MNHEY and CDR2 is SVGAGI in the germline V gene. The CDR3 runs 15 residues. In DNA form, the CDR3 reads TGTGCCAGCAGATTCCGGGACGGCCCCTACAATGAGCAGTTCTTC. As protein: CASRFRDGPYNEQFF.

The gene calls are TRBV4-2 and TRBJ2-1; 8 nucleotides agree with TRBD2. This CDR3 contains 15 residues. Germline values: CDR1 LGHNA, CDR2 YNFKEQ. V lost 3 bases, J lost 4 bases, and 5 bases stayed unmatched. This chain's CDR3 is CASSQPSGHYNEQFF. The CDR3 DNA reads as TGTGCCAGCAGCCAGCCTAGCGGGCATTACAATGAGCAGTTCTTC.

The chain combines TRBV30 with TRBJ1-4; TRBD1 is a possible D gene (5 bases). CDR1 GTSNPN and CDR2 SVGIG come from the germline V gene (reference sequence). This CDR3 has 15 residues. V shed 2 bases and J shed 5 bases, with 15 bases lying between them. CDR3 loop: CAWSHPGLTNEKLFF. The CDR3 region has the DNA TGTGCCTGGAGTCACCCGGGACTTACAAATGAAAAACTGTTTTTT.

This clone showed up just once. The chain uses TRBV28 and TRBJ2-1; 7 positions agree with TRBD2. Germline CDR1 MDHEN, CDR2 SYDVKM. This CDR3 contains 16 residues. The junction had 9 bases not matched to a gene; V was cut back by 6 bases and J by 1 base. The CDR3 region is CASRIGTTVSYNEQFF. DNA of the CDR3: TGTGCCAGCAGGATTGGGACTACCGTTTCCTACAATGAGCAGTTCTTC.

The chain employs TRBV6-4 and TRBJ2-2; perhaps TRBD1 as D (6 bases). Per germline, CDR1 MRHNA and CDR2 SNTAGT. Trimming left V 8 bases short and J 7 bases short, with 17 bases between. CDR3 length equals 14 residues. The CDR3 DNA sequence: TGTGCCAGCGCGGAGACAGGATATAACGGGGAGCTGTTTTTT. As protein: CASAETGYNGELFF.

The V and J genes are TRBV10-1 and TRBJ2-7, with TRBD2 matching over 13 bases. J gave up 5 bases and V 4 bases, and 5 bases lay outside the gene matches. The CDR3 has 15 residues. In germline, CDR1 is WNHNN, CDR2 SYGVQD (reference sequence). This CDR3 is CASSARLAGGNEQYF. The CDR3, as DNA: TGCGCCAGCAGTGCTAGACTAGCGGGAGGTAACGAGCAGTACTTC.

V is TRBV7-2 and J is TRBJ2-5, with D possibly being TRBD1 or TRBD2 (5 bases each). CDR3 size: 14 residues. V was cut by 5 bases and J by 5 bases, with 15 bases left in between. The germline V gene encodes CDR1 SGHTA and CDR2 FQGNSA. The CDR3 region is CASSPRDGWETQYF. CDR3 sequence (DNA): TGTGCCAGCAGCCCCCGGGACGGTTGGGAGACCCAGTACTTC.

The V and J genes are TRBV18 and TRBJ1-3; D may be TRBD1 (6 bases). CDR1 KGHSH and CDR2 LQKENI come from the germline V gene. This CDR3 has 16 amino acids. V dropped 3 bases and J dropped 5 bases, with 17 bases sitting between them. CDR3 protein: CASSPYAGARRNTIYF. The CDR3 DNA reads TGTGCCAGCTCACCCTACGCAGGGGCTAGGCGAAACACCATATATTTT. Filled out from reference TRBV18 and TRBJ1-3, the complete variable domain reads NAGVMQNPRHLVRRRGQEARLRCSPMKGHSHVYWYRQLPEEGLKFMVYLQKENIIDESGMPKERFSAEFPKEGPSILRIQQVVRGDSAAYFCASSPYAGARRNTIYFGEGSWLTVV.

The count of this clone is one. The J gene is TRBJ1-3, the V gene TRBV10-1; D remains unclear. The germline gives CDR1 WNHNN, CDR2 SYGVQD (reference sequence). The CDR3 extends over 14 amino acids. V lost 8 bases, J lost 4 bases, and 15 bases lay in between. The chain's CDR3 is CASSGGVGGNTIYF. The CDR3 coding sequence is TGCGCCAGCTCCGGCGGGGTCGGAGGAAACACCATATATTTT.

The table lists this clone with a few counts. The chain joins TRBV10-2 to TRBJ2-5, with D perhaps matching TRBD1 or TRBD2 (5 bases each). The CDR3 extends over 14 amino acids. The germline gives CDR1 WSHSY, CDR2 SAAADI. V dropped 7 bases and J dropped 0 bases, with 12 bases sitting between them. The CDR3: CASMGAGNQETQYF. The CDR3, as DNA: TGCGCCAGCATGGGAGCAGGGAACCAAGAGACCCAGTACTTC.

The V and J genes are TRBV12-5 and TRBJ2-7; 11 positions agree with TRBD2. CDR3 size: 16 residues. V gave up 4 bases and J gave up 1 base; unmatched junction bases: 6. Germline V gene data show CDR1 as LGHNT and CDR2 as FRNRAP. Written as DNA, the CDR3 is TGTGCTAGTGGTTCCGGGACTAGCGGTTTTTCCTACGAGCAGTACTTC. It is translated as CASGSGTSGFSYEQYF.

The chain recombines TRBV18 with TRBJ1-2; 8 positions agree with TRBD1. V shed 3 bases and J 6 bases; nucleotides not matched to a gene: 12. There are 16 residues in the CDR3. Germline CDR1 KGHSH, CDR2 LQKENI. In DNA form, the CDR3 reads TGTGCCAGCTCACCGAGTCGCCAGGGGGCGCGAGATGGCTACACCTTC. Protein product: CASSPSRQGARDGYTF.

This sequence joins TRBV21-1 and TRBJ2-2; TRBD2 is taken as the D call from the table, unchecked against the DNA. TRBV21-1 is a documented pseudogene. The CDR3 runs 16 residues. The CDR3 DNA reads TGTGCCAGCAGCATCCTCCCTAGCGGGAGGACCGGGGAGCTGTTTTTT. This translates into CASSILPSGRTGELFF.

The genes are TRBV19 and TRBJ1-5, with D uncertain. The CDR3 has 14 residues. Between the trimmed V and J ends, which lost 5 bases and 7 bases, there was a span of 15 bases. Germline assignment: CDR1 LNHDA and CDR2 SQIVND (reference sequence). CDR3 bases: TGTGCCAGTAGTCCACCCCCCCGTGGCCAGCCCCAGCATTTT. This codes for CASSPPPRGQPQHF. The complete variable domain, with remaining parts taken from reference TRBV19 and TRBJ1-5, reads DGGITQSPKYLFRKEGQNVTLSCEQNLNHDAMYWYRQDPGQGLRLIYYSQIVNDFQKGDIAEGYSVSREKKESFPLTVTSAQKNPTAFYLCASSPPPRGQPQHFGDGTRLSIL.

This chain joins TRBV4-1 and TRBJ2-1; TRBD2 aligns across 10 bases. Germline CDR1 reads MGHRA; CDR2 reads YSYEKL. This CDR3 region has 17 residues. J gave up 4 bases and V 4 bases, and 10 bases lay outside the gene matches. CDR3 loop: CASSRDLGLAVYNEQFF. The CDR3 DNA is TGCGCCAGCAGCCGCGACCTAGGACTAGCGGTATACAATGAGCAGTTCTTC.

This clone has only one observation. The rearrangement links TRBV14 to TRBJ2-5; D may match TRBD1 or TRBD2 (6 bases each). The CDR3 is 16 amino acids. CDR1 and CDR2 from the germline V gene are SGHDN and FVKESK. V was shortened by 4 bases and J by 1 base, with 16 bases between the two germline ends. The CDR3: CASSPPGGGLQETQYF. CDR3 in DNA: TGTGCCAGCAGCCCCCCCGGGGGCGGCCTCCAAGAGACCCAGTACTTC.